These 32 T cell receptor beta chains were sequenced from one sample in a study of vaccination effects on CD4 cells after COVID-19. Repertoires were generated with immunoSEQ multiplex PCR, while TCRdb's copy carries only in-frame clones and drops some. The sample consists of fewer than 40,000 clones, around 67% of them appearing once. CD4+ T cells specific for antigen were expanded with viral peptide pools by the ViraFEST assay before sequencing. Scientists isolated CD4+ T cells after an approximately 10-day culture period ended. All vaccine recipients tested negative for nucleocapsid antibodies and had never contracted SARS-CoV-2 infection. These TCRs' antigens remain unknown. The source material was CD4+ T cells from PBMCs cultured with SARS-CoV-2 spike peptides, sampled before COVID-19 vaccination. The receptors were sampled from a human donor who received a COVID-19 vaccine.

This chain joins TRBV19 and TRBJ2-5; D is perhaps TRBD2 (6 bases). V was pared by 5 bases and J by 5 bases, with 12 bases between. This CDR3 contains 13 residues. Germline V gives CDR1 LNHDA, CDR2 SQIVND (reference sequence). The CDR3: CASSPGLSETQYF. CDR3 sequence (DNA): TGTGCCAGTAGTCCAGGACTATCCGAGACCCAGTACTTC.

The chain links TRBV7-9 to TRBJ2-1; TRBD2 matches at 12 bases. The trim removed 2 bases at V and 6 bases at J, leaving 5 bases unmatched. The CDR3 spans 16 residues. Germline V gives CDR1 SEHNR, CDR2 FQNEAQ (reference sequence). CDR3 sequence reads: CASSLNLAGGPNEQFF. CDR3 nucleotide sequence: TGTGCCAGCAGCTTAAATCTAGCGGGGGGGCCCAATGAGCAGTTCTTC.

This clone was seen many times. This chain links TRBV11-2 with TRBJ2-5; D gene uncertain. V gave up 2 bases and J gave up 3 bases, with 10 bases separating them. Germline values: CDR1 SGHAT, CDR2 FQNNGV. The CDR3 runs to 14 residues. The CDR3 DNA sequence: TGTGCCAGCAGCTTATCGTTGGGGAAAGAGACCCAGTACTTC. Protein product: CASSLSLGKETQYF.

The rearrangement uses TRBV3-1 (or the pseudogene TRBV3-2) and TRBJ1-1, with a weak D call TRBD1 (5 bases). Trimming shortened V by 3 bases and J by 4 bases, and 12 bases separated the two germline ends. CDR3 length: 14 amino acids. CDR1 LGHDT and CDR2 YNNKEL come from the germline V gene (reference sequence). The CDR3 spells CASSQYGDGTEAFF. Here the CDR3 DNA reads TGTGCCAGCAGCCAGTATGGGGACGGCACTGAAGCTTTCTTT.

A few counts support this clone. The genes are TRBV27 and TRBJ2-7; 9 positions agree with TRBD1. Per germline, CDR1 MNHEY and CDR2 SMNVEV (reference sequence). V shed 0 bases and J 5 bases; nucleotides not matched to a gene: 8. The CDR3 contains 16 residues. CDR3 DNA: TGTGCCAGCAGTTTATCGGGGGGGACAGGGAGCCACGAGCAGTACTTC. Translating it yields CASSLSGGTGSHEQYF.

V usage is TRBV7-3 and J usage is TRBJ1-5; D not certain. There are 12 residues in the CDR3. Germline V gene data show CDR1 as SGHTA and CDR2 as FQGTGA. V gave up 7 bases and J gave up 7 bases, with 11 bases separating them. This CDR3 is CASTLSGQPQHF. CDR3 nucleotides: TGTGCCAGCACCCTCTCCGGCCAGCCCCAGCATTTT. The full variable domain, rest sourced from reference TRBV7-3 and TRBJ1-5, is GAGVSQTPSNKVTEKGKYVELRCDPISGHTALYWYRQSLGQGPEFLIYFQGTGAADDSGLPNDRFFAVRPEGSVSTLKIQRTERGDSAVYLCASTLSGQPQHFGDGTRLSIL.

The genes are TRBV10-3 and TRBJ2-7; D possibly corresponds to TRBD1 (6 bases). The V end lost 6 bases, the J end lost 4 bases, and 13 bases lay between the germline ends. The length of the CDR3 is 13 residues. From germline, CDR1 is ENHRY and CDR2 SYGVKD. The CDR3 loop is CAISRGVGYEQYF. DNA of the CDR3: TGTGCCATCAGCAGGGGTGTCGGTTACGAGCAGTACTTC.

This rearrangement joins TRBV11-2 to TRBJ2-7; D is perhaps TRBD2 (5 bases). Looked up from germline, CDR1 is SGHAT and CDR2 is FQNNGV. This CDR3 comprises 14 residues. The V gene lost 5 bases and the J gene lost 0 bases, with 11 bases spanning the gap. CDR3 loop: CASSLMTNSYEQYF. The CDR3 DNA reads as TGTGCCAGCAGCCTGATGACTAACTCCTACGAGCAGTACTTC.

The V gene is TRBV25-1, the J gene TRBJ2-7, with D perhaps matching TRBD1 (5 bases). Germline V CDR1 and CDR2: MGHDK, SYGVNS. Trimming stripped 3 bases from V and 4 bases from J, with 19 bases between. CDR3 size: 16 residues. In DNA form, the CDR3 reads TGTGCCAGCAGTGATTACTGGTCCCACAGGCGATACGAGCAGTACTTC. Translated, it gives CASSDYWSHRRYEQYF.

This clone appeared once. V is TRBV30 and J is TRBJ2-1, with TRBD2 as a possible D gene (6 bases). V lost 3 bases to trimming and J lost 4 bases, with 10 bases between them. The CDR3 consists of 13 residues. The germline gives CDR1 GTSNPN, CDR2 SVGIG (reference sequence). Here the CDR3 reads CAWRGRPYNEQFF. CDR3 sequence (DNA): TGTGCCTGGAGGGGGAGGCCATACAATGAGCAGTTCTTC.

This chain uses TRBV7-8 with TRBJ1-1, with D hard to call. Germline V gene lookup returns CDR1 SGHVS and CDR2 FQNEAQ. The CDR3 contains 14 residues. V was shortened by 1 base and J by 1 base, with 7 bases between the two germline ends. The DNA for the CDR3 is TGTGCCAGCAGCTTAGTTGGTCAGAACACTGAAGCTTTCTTT. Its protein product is CASSLVGQNTEAFF.

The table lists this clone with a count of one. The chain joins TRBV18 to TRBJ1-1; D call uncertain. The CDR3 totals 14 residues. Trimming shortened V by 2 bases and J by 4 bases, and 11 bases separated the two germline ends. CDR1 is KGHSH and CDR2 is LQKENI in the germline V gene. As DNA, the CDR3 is TGTGCCAGCTCACCAGAGGGTGATAGCACTGAAGCTTTCTTT. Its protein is CASSPEGDSTEAFF. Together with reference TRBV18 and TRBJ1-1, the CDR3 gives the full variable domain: NAGVMQNPRHLVRRRGQEARLRCSPMKGHSHVYWYRQLPEEGLKFMVYLQKENIIDESGMPKERFSAEFPKEGPSILRIQQVVRGDSAAYFCASSPEGDSTEAFFGQGTRLTVV.

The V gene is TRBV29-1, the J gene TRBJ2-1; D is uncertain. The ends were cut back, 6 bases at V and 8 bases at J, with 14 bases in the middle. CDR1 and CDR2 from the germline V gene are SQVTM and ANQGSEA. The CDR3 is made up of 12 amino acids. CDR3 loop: CSVRTIGDEQFF. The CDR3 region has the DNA TGCAGCGTCCGAACGATAGGTGATGAGCAGTTCTTC.

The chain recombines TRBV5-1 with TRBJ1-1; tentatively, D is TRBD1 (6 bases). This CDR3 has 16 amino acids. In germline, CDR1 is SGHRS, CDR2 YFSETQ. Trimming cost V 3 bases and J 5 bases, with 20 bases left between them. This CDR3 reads CASSYNRAQGGTEAFF. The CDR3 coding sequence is TGCGCCAGCAGCTACAACAGGGCCCAGGGAGGGACTGAAGCTTTCTTT. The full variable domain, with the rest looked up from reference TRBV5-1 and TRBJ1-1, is KAGVTQTPRYLIKTRGQQVTLSCSPISGHRSVSWYQQTPGQGLQFLFEYFSETQRNKGNFPGRFSGRQFSNSRSEMNVSTLELGDSALYLCASSYNRAQGGTEAFFGQGTRLTVV.

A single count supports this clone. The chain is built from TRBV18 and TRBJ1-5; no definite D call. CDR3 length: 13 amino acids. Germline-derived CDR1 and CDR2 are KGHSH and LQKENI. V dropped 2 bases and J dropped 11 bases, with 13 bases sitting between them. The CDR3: CASSPKTSPAQHF. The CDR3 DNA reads TGTGCCAGCTCACCAAAGACCTCCCCTGCCCAGCATTTT.

This chain's CDR3 is CASTLAGEGETQYF. The CDR3 DNA is TGTGCCAGCACCTTAGCGGGGGAAGGGGAGACCCAGTACTTC. J is TRBJ2-5 and V is TRBV5-4, with TRBD2 identical over 9 bases. The CDR3 has 14 amino acids. The germline V gene has CDR1 SGHNT and CDR2 YYREEE (reference sequence). The V segment lost 6 bases and the J segment 5 bases; nucleotides outside the gene matches: 8.

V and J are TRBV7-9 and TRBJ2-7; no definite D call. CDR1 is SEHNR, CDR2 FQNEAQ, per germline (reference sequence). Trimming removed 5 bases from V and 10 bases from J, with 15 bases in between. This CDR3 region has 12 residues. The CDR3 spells CASSPLLLNQYF. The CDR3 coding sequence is TGTGCCAGCAGCCCCCTACTATTAAACCAGTACTTC.

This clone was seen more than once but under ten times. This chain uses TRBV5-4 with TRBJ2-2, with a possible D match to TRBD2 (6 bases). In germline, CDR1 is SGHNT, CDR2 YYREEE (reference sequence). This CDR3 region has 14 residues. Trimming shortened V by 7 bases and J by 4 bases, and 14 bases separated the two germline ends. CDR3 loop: CASGLGGRTGELFF. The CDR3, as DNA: TGTGCCAGCGGTTTGGGGGGTCGCACCGGGGAGCTGTTTTTT. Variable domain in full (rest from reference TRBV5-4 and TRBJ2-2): ETGVTQSPTHLIKTRGQQVTLRCSSQSGHNTVSWYQQALGQGPQFIFQYYREEENGRGNFPPRFSGLQFPNYSSELNVNALELDDSALYLCASGLGGRTGELFFGEGSRLTVL.

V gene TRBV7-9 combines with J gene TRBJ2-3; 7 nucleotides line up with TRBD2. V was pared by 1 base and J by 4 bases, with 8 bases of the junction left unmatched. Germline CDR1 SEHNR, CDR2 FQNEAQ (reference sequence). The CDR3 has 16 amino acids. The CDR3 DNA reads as TGTGCCAGCAGCTTAGTCGCTAGCGGATTCTCAGATACGCAGTATTTT. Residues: CASSLVASGFSDTQYF.

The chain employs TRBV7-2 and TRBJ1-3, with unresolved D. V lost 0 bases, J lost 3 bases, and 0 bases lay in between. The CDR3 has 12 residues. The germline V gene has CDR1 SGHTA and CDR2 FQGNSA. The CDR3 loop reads CASSLAGNTIYF. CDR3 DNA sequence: TGTGCCAGCAGCTTAGCTGGAAACACCATATATTTT.

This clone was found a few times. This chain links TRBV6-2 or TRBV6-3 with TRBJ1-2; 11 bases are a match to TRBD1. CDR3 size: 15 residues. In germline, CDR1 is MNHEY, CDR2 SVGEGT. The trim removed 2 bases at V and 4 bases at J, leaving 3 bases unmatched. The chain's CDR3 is CASSYRDRGIYGYTF. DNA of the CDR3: TGTGCCAGCAGTTACAGGGACAGGGGGATCTATGGCTACACCTTC.

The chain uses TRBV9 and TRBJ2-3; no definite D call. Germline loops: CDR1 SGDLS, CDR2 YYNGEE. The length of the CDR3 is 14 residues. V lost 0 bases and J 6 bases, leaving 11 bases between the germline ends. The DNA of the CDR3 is TGTGCCAGCAGCGTAGTTTCCCAAGGGGATACGCAGTATTTT. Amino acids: CASSVVSQGDTQYF.

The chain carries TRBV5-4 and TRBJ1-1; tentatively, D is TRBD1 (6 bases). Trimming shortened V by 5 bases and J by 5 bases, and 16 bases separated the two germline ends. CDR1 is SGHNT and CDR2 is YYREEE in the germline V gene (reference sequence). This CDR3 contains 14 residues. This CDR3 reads CASRYREQVTEAFF. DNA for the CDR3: TGTGCCAGCAGGTACAGGGAGCAAGTGACTGAAGCTTTCTTT.

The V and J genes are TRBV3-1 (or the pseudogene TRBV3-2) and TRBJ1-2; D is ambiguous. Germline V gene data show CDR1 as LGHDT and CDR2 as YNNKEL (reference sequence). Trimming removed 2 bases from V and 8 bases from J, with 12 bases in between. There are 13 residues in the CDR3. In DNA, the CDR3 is TGTGCCAGCAGCCAAACTCTCAACGGCGGCTACACCTTC. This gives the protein CASSQTLNGGYTF.

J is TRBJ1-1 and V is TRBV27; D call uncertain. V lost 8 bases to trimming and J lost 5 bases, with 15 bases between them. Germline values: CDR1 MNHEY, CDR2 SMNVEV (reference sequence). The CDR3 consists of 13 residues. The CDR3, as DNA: TGTGCCAGCGGAGAGCGGGTGGGGACTGAAGCTTTCTTT. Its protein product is CASGERVGTEAFF.

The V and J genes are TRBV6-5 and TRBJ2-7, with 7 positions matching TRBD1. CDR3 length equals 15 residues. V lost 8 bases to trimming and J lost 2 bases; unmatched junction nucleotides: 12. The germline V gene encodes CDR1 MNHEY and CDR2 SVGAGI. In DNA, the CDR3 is TGTGCCAGCGCACGCCCAACGGGACAGACCTACGAGCAGTACTTC. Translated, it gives CASARPTGQTYEQYF.

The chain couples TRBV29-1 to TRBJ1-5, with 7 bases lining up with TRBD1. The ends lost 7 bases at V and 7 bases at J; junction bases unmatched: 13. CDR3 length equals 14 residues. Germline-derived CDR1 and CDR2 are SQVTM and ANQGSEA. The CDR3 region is CSATRQGRFQPQHF. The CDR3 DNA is TGCAGCGCCACGAGACAGGGACGTTTCCAGCCCCAGCATTTT.

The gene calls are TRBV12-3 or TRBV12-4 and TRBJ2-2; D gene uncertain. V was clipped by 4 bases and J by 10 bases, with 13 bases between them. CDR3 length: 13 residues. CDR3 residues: CASSSDYWTELFF. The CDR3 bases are TGTGCCAGCAGTTCCGATTATTGGACGGAGCTGTTTTTT.

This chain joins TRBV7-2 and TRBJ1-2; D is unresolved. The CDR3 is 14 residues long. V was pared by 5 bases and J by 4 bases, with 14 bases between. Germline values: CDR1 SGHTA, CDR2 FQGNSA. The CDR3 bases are TGTGCCAGCAGCCCCTTGAGGACGAGCTATGGCTACACCTTC. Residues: CASSPLRTSYGYTF.

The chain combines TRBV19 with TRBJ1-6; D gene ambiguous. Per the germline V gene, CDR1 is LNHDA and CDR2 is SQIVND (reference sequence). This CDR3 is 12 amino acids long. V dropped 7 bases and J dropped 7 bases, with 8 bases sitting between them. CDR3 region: CASTTRNSPLHF. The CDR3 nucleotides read TGTGCCAGTACCACAAGGAATTCACCCCTCCACTTT.

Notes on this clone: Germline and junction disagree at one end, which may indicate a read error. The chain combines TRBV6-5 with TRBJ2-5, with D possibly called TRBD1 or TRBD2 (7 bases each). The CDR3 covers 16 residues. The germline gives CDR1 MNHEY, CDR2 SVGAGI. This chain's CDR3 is CVSSYSSRGRGETQYF. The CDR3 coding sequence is TGTGTCAGCAGTTACTCTAGCAGGGGGAGGGGAGAGACCCAGTACTTC.

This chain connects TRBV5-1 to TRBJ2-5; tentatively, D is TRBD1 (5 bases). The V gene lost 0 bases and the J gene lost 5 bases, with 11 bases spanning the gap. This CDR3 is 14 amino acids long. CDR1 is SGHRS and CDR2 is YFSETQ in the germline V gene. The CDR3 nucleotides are TGCGCCAGCAGCTTGGCGGACAATTTGGAGACCCAGTACTTC. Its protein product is CASSLADNLETQYF.